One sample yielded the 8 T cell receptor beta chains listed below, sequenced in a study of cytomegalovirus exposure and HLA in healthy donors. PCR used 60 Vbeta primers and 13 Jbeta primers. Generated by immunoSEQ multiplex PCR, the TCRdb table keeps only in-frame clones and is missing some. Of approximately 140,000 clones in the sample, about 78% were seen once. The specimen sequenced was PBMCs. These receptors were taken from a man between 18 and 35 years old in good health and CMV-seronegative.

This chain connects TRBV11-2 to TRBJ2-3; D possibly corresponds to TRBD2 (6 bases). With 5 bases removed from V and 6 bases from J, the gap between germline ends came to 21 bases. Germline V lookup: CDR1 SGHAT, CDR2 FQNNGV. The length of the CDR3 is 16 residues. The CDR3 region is CASSAGPINSWDTQYF. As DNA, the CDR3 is TGTGCCAGCAGCGCGGGACCTATAAATTCTTGGGATACGCAGTATTTT.

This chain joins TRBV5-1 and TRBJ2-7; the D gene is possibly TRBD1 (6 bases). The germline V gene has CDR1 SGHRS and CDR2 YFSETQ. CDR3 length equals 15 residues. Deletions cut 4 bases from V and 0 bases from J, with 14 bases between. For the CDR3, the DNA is TGCGCCAGCAGCCTCGGGACATATAGCTCCTACGAGCAGTACTTC. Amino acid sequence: CASSLGTYSSYEQYF.

CDR3 in amino acids: CASSPTGGDEQYF. For the CDR3, the DNA is TGTGCCAGCAGCCCCACGGGCGGGGACGAGCAGTACTTC. V usage is TRBV7-3 and J usage is TRBJ2-7; D possibly corresponds to TRBD2 (6 bases). The ends were cut back, 5 bases at V and 5 bases at J, with 13 bases in the middle. The length of the CDR3 is 13 residues. Germline CDR1 and CDR2: SGHTA and FQGTGA.

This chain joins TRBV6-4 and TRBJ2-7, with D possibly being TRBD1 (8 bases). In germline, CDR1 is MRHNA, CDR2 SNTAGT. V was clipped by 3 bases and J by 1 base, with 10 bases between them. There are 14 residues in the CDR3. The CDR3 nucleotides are TGTGCCAGCAGTGAACAGGGGGGGTCCTACGAGCAGTACTTC. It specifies CASSEQGGSYEQYF.

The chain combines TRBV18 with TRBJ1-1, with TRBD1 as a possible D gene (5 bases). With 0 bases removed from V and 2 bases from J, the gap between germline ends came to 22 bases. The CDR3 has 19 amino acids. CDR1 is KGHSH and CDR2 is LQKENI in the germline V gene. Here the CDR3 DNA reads TGTGCCAGCTCACCACCGAATCAGTCCAGGGTAAGGATCAACACTGAAGCTTTCTTT. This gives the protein CASSPPNQSRVRINTEAFF.

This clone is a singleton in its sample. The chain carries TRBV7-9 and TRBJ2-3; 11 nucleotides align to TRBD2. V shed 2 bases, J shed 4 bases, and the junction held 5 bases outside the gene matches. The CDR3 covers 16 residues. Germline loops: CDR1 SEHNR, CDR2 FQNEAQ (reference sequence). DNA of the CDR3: TGTGCCAGCAGCTTATTAGCGGGGGGGCCCGCAGATACGCAGTATTTT. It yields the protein CASSLLAGGPADTQYF.

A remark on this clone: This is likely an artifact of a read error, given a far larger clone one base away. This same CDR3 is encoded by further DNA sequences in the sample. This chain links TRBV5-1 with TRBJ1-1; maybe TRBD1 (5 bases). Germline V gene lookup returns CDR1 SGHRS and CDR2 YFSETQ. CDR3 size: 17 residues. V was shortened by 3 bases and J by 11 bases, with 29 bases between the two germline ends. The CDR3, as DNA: TGCGCCAGCAGCTACGAAGGGGTCTGGCCCTCCAGGAACGTCGCTTTCTTT. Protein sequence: CASSYEGVWPSRNVAFF.

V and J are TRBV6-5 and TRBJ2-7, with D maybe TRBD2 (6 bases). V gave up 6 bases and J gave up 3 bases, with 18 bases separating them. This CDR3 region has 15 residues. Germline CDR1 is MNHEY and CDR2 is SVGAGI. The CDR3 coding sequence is TGTGCCAGCAGCCGGACCCGGGACTCCTTCTACGAGCAGTACTTC. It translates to CASSRTRDSFYEQYF.